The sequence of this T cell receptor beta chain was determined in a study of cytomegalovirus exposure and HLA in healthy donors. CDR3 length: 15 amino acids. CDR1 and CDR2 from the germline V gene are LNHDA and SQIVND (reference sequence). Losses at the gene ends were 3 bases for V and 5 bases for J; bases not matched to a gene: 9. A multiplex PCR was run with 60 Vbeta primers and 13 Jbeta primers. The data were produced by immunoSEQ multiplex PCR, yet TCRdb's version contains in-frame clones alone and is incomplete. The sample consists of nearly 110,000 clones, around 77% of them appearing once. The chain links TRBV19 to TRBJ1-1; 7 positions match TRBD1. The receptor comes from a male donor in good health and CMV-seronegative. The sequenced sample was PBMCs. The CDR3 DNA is TGTGCCAGTAGTATGTCCAACAGGGGAGAGACTGAAGCTTTCTTT. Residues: CASSMSNRGETEAFF.